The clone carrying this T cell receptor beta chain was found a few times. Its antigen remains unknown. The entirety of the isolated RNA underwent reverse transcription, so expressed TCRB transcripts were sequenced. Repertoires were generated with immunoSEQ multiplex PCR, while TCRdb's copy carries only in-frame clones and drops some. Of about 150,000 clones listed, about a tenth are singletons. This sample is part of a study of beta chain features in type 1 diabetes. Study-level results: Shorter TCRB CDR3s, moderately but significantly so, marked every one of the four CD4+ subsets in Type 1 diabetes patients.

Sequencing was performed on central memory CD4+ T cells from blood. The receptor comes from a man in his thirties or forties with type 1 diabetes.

The CDR3 region has the DNA TGTGCCAGCAGCTTGGGACAGGGGGCCTACTCTTACAAAAACATTCAGTACTTC. It specifies CASSLGQGAYSYKNIQYF. V is TRBV5-6 and J is TRBJ2-4, with 10 bases fitting TRBD1. The CDR3 has 18 residues. The J segment lost 3 bases and the V segment lost 0 bases, leaving 9 bases of the junction unmatched. Looked up from germline, CDR1 is SGHDT and CDR2 is YYEEEE.